The entry below describes one T cell receptor beta chain. These data belong to a study of shared clonotypes between healthy human individuals. Data came from immunoSEQ multiplex PCR; TCRdb stores just in-frame clones and leaves some out. Of about 680,000 clones in the sample, about 92% are singletons; the top ten hold 24%. Only CD45RO-negative cells positively selected for CCR7 counted as naive CD8 cells, so terminally differentiated effector memory CD45RA+ cells were excluded. Trimming took off 5 bases at V and 7 bases at J, with 15 bases between the two ends. The CDR3 is 14 amino acids. Germline CDR1 reads SGHVS; CDR2 reads FQNEAQ.

The specimen was naive CD8+ T cells sorted from blood. This TCR derives from a man aged 25 to 40 in good health. The chain joins TRBV7-8 to TRBJ2-1, with a possible D match to TRBD1 (6 bases). CDR3 coding DNA: TGTGCCAGCAGCATAGGGGGTAAAGTTAATGAGCAGTTCTTC. Translated: CASSIGGKVNEQFF. Full variable domain (remainder filled in from reference TRBV7-8 and TRBJ2-1): GAGVSQSPRYKVAKRGQDVALRCDPISGHVSLFWYQQALGQGPEFLTYFQNEAQLDKSGLPSDRFFAERPEGSVSTLKIQRTQQEDSAVYLCASSIGGKVNEQFFGPGTRLTVL.